This T cell receptor beta chain came from a study of T-cell memory formation after mild COVID-19. Findings and limits, study-wide: Prior to infection, memory already included some responding clones, suggesting cross-reactive memory joined.

V dropped 6 bases and J dropped 1 base, with 3 bases sitting between them. The CDR3 has 12 residues. Germline assignment: CDR1 SGHTA and CDR2 FQGNSA. MiXCR, applied by TCRdb to the 5' RACE reads, yields one record per CDR3 protein. The table shows under 300,000 distinct CDR3 sequences, with approximately 19% occurring only once. In this sample, this clonotype turned up a few times. Its target is not known. Sample: PBMCs or a T cell subset sorted from them (not recorded which). The clonotype originates from a man younger than 30 who had mild COVID-19 (a few samples of this study predate the infection). Cell type and time point are not known. The J gene is TRBJ2-2, the V gene TRBV7-2, with D unclear. The CDR3 spells CASRMNTGELFF. For the CDR3, the DNA is TGTGCCAGCAGGATGAACACCGGGGAGCTGTTTTTT.